These 32 T cell receptor beta chains were sequenced from one sample in a study of blood T cells in healthy people across ages. A J-beta primer mix and a sample-barcoded 5' primer were used in a second PCR of about 7 to 12 cycles. TCRdb passed the 5' RACE reads through MiXCR, listing each CDR3 protein once. Here the sample spans some 860,000 distinct CDR3 sequences, 56% being singletons. Input material: blood. These receptors came from a man aged 40-49 years in good health.

The gene calls are TRBV6-7 and TRBJ2-3, with TRBD2 matching over 8 bases. TRBV6-7 is marked as an open reading frame, function uncertain. This CDR3 region has 14 residues. The CDR3 loop is CEPPGGEEGDTQYF. The DNA for the CDR3 is TGTGAACCACCCGGGGGGGAGGAGGGAGATACGCAGTATTTT.

Only a few counts were recorded for this clonotype. The chain couples TRBV4-3 to TRBJ1-2; TRBD1 might be the D (6 bases). V was trimmed by 2 bases and J by 8 bases, leaving 15 bases between them. CDR1 is LGHNA and CDR2 is YSLEER in the germline V gene. This CDR3 contains 14 residues. This chain's CDR3 is CASSQIPGQPGYTF. In nucleotides, the CDR3 is TGCGCCAGCAGCCAAATCCCCGGACAGCCGGGCTACACCTTC.

The rearrangement links TRBV28 to TRBJ2-6; D is ambiguous. The CDR3 extends over 16 amino acids. In germline, CDR1 is MDHEN, CDR2 SYDVKM. V gave up 5 bases and J gave up 1 base, with 12 bases separating them. CDR3 residues: CASSPRAESGANVLTF. Here the CDR3 DNA reads TGTGCCAGCAGTCCCCGGGCCGAATCTGGGGCCAACGTCCTGACTTTC.

V gene TRBV9 combines with J gene TRBJ2-5, with 9 nucleotides matching TRBD2. The CDR3 has 18 residues. V trimming: 2 bases; J trimming: 1 base; junction bases outside the gene matches: 12. Germline CDR1 reads SGDLS; CDR2 reads YYNGEE. CDR3 DNA: TGTGCCAGCAGCGTCTCCGGAGGGGCTAGCGGGGCCCAAGAGACCCAGTACTTC. It yields the protein CASSVSGGASGAQETQYF.

In its sample, this clonotype was seen once. The CDR3 is CASSLAFGHYNEQFF. CDR3 nucleotide sequence: TGTGCCAGCAGCTTAGCCTTCGGTCACTACAATGAGCAGTTCTTC. The chain recombines TRBV11-1 with TRBJ2-1; unclear D gene. The V end lost 0 bases, the J end lost 3 bases, and 9 bases lay between the germline ends. This CDR3 region has 15 residues. Germline CDR1 and CDR2: SGHAT and FQDESV (reference sequence).

This rearrangement joins TRBV6-6 to TRBJ2-6; possible D gene TRBD2, 5 bases. This CDR3 comprises 15 residues. Germline V CDR1 and CDR2: MNHNY, SVGAGI (reference sequence). Between the trimmed V and J ends, which lost 10 bases and 3 bases, there was a span of 16 bases. In nucleotides, the CDR3 is TGTGCCATTCGAGCGGCCGGCGATGGGGCCAACGTCCTGACTTTC. Protein product: CAIRAAGDGANVLTF.

V usage is TRBV29-1 and J usage is TRBJ1-2, with a tentative D call TRBD1 (5 bases). Per the germline V gene, CDR1 is SQVTM and CDR2 is ANQGSEA. This CDR3 comprises 11 residues. V lost 2 bases, J lost 6 bases, and 7 bases lay in between. CDR3 coding DNA: TGCAGCGTTGAATCGGGGGATGGCTACACCTTC. This translates into CSVESGDGYTF.

This sequence joins TRBV7-3 and TRBJ2-7, with 7 bases fitting TRBD2. Germline lookup yields CDR1 SGHTA and CDR2 FQGTGA. CDR3 length equals 14 residues. Losses at the gene ends were 5 bases for V and 0 bases for J; bases not matched to a gene: 4. The CDR3 reads CASSPGGSSYEQYV. CDR3 DNA: TGTGCCAGCAGCCCCGGCGGGAGCTCCTACGAGCAGTACGTC.

This clonotype was seen a single time. One end of the junction varies from germline; a read error may be responsible. This chain connects TRBV24-1 to TRBJ2-7; TRBD1 might be the D (5 bases). Germline CDR1 is KGHDR and CDR2 is SFDVKD. This CDR3 spans 13 amino acids. The CDR3 protein is CATRDFRDYEQYF. The CDR3 DNA reads TGTGCCACCAGGGATTTCAGGGATTACGAGCAGTACTTC.

The genes are TRBV7-2 and TRBJ1-2; D not resolved. The CDR3 loop spans 13 amino acids. The germline V gene encodes CDR1 SGHTA and CDR2 FQGNSA. Trimming took 5 bases from V and 1 from J, leaving 8 bases between them. DNA of the CDR3: TGTGCCAGCAGCCCCCCCATTAACTATGGCTACACCTTC. Translation gives CASSPPINYGYTF.

The chain couples TRBV7-2 to TRBJ1-5; 8 nucleotides match TRBD1. This CDR3 is 16 amino acids long. V trimming: 3 bases; J trimming: 5 bases; junction bases outside the gene matches: 9. Germline CDR1 reads SGHTA; CDR2 reads FQGNSA. The CDR3 DNA sequence: TGTGCCAGCAGCTTTACACCCGGACAGGGTTATCAGCCCCAGCATTTT. It specifies CASSFTPGQGYQPQHF.

This clonotype was counted ten times or more. The gene calls are TRBV10-3 and TRBJ2-5; D is tentatively TRBD1 or TRBD2 (5 bases each). This CDR3 is built from 15 residues. Trimming took 0 bases from V and 2 from J, leaving 10 bases between them. Germline V lookup: CDR1 ENHRY, CDR2 SYGVKD. CDR3: CAISESRGFQETQYF. The CDR3 DNA sequence: TGTGCCATCAGTGAGTCGAGGGGCTTTCAAGAGACCCAGTACTTC.

The genes are TRBV27 and TRBJ2-5, with 9 positions matching TRBD1. Trimming at V came to 8 bases and at J to 4 bases, leaving 5 bases not matched to a gene. CDR1 is MNHEY and CDR2 is SMNVEV in the germline V gene (reference sequence). This CDR3 is built from 13 residues. CDR3 amino acids: CASGTGLGETQYF. The CDR3 bases are TGTGCCAGCGGGACAGGGCTAGGAGAGACCCAGTACTTC.

J is TRBJ1-4 and V is TRBV14, with D tentatively TRBD1 (5 bases). Trimming removed 3 bases from V and 9 bases from J, with 17 bases in between. The CDR3 extends over 15 amino acids. Germline V lookup: CDR1 SGHDN, CDR2 FVKESK. The CDR3 loop reads CASSQLTGELQKLFF. CDR3 bases: TGTGCCAGCAGCCAGCTCACGGGGGAGCTCCAAAAACTGTTTTTT. Based on the CDR3 plus reference TRBV14 and TRBJ1-4, the full variable domain is EAGVTQFPSHSVIEKGQTVTLRCDPISGHDNLYWYRRVMGKEIKFLLHFVKESKQDESGMPNNRFLAERTGGTYSTLKVQPAELEDSGVYFCASSQLTGELQKLFFGSGTQLSVL.

V usage is TRBV5-1 and J usage is TRBJ2-5, with a possible D match to TRBD2 (5 bases). The CDR3 has 21 residues. V was trimmed by 3 bases and J by 6 bases, leaving 36 bases between them. Looked up from germline, CDR1 is SGHRS and CDR2 is YFSETQ. DNA for the CDR3: TGCGCCAGCAGCTGGGCTACCAACCATGCATCGGGCTCAAGCGGCTCCAAGACCCAGTACTTC. It specifies CASSWATNHASGSSGSKTQYF. The full variable domain, with the rest looked up from reference TRBV5-1 and TRBJ2-5, is KAGVTQTPRYLIKTRGQQVTLSCSPISGHRSVSWYQQTPGQGLQFLFEYFSETQRNKGNFPGRFSGRQFSNSRSEMNVSTLELGDSALYLCASSWATNHASGSSGSKTQYFGPGTRLLVL.

This clonotype has only a few counts. The V gene is TRBV4-2, the J gene TRBJ2-1; possible D gene TRBD2, 6 bases. Trimming took 4 bases from V and 14 from J, leaving 27 bases between them. The CDR3 runs to 16 residues. From germline, CDR1 is LGHNA and CDR2 YNFKEQ. Written as DNA, the CDR3 is TGTGCCAGCAGCCCCAGGAGGGACTCTAGTTCTAATGACGAGTTCTTC. Amino acid sequence: CASSPRRDSSSNDEFF.

This chain's CDR3 is CASSWQRDGYNEQFF. The CDR3 region has the DNA TGTGCCAGCAGCTGGCAGCGCGATGGGTACAATGAGCAGTTCTTC. This chain links TRBV7-9 with TRBJ2-1; D is uncertain. The CDR3 sequence is 15 residues long. With 4 bases removed from V and 4 bases from J, the gap between germline ends came to 14 bases. CDR1 SEHNR and CDR2 FQNEAQ come from the germline V gene (reference sequence).

A few counts support this clonotype. V usage is TRBV12-3 or TRBV12-4 and J usage is TRBJ1-2, with D tentatively TRBD1 (6 bases). The CDR3 consists of 14 residues. Trimming took off 2 bases at V and 4 bases at J, with 11 bases between the two ends. The CDR3 reads CASSLTGSLYGYTF. The CDR3, as DNA: TGTGCCAGCAGTTTAACAGGGAGCCTCTATGGCTACACCTTC.

This clonotype came up once. The chain has TRBV11-2 and TRBJ2-5; D remains unclear. Germline assignment: CDR1 SGHAT and CDR2 FQNNGV. With 3 bases removed from V and 11 bases from J, the gap between germline ends came to 16 bases. This CDR3 comprises 13 residues. CDR3 bases: TGTGCCAGCAGCTTCGACACTTACAATGAGCAGTACTTC. Its protein product is CASSFDTYNEQYF.

This chain links TRBV12-3 or TRBV12-4 with TRBJ2-2; maybe TRBD2 (5 bases). Trimming took 7 bases from V and 4 from J, leaving 13 bases between them. This CDR3 has 14 amino acids. In DNA form, the CDR3 reads TGTGCCAGCATCAGGTCGGGAAGCACCGGGGAGCTGTTTTTT. Residues: CASIRSGSTGELFF.

This clonotype has only a few counts. The chain has TRBV6-2 or TRBV6-3 and TRBJ1-2, with a tentative D call TRBD1 (5 bases). This CDR3 is 17 amino acids long. Germline assignment: CDR1 MNHEY and CDR2 SVGEGT. V lost 2 bases to trimming and J lost 4 bases, with 20 bases between them. DNA of the CDR3: TGTGCCAGCAGTTACCCCCCGGGACGGCCGGGAATCTATGGCTACACCTTC. As protein: CASSYPPGRPGIYGYTF.

In nucleotides, the CDR3 is TGTGCCCCAGGGGGTCGGGCTGAAGCTTTCTTT. Translation gives CAPGGRAEAFF. The chain employs TRBV2 and TRBJ1-1; TRBD1 matches 7 bases. The CDR3 runs 11 residues. Germline loops: CDR1 SNHLY, CDR2 FYNNEI. V trimming: 11 bases; J trimming: 6 bases; junction bases outside the gene matches: 6.

The sample holds many counts of this clonotype. The rearrangement joins TRBV27 to TRBJ1-5; perhaps TRBD1 as D (6 bases). V was shortened by 6 bases and J by 6 bases, with 12 bases between the two germline ends. CDR1 is MNHEY and CDR2 is SMNVEV in the germline V gene (reference sequence). This CDR3 has 13 amino acids. The CDR3 region has the DNA TGTGCCAGCAGCCTTGGAGGGGGTCAGCCCCAGCATTTT. Residues: CASSLGGGQPQHF.

The chain has TRBV28 and TRBJ2-1; the match to TRBD2 covers 7 bases. This CDR3 has 18 amino acids. Germline assignment: CDR1 MDHEN and CDR2 SYDVKM. The V gene end was trimmed by 6 bases and the J gene end by 0 bases; junction bases not matched to a gene: 14. The CDR3 spells CASSERDFTKGSYNEQFF. The CDR3 bases are TGTGCCAGCAGCGAGCGGGACTTCACGAAGGGCTCCTACAATGAGCAGTTCTTC.

This chain joins TRBV15 and TRBJ2-1, with D possibly called TRBD1 or TRBD2 (5 bases each). The CDR3 spans 16 residues. CDR1 is LNHNV and CDR2 is YYDKDF in the germline V gene (reference sequence). Trimming left V 2 bases short and J 12 bases short, with 23 bases between. CDR3 sequence reads: CATSRTPRGRGLVQFF. DNA for the CDR3: TGTGCCACCAGCAGAACTCCCCGGGGCCGTGGATTGGTGCAGTTCTTC.

In regard to this clonotype: One end of the junction varies from germline; a read error may be responsible. The chain has TRBV9 and TRBJ1-1; TRBD1 is a possible D gene (6 bases). Germline V lookup: CDR1 SGDLS, CDR2 YYNGEE. The CDR3 covers 14 residues. The DNA for the CDR3 is TGTGCCAGCAGCGAGGGGGGGGAAGGGACTGAAGCTTTTTTT. This codes for CASSEGGEGTEAFF.

This clonotype was seen once. V usage is TRBV5-1 and J usage is TRBJ2-5; D uncertain. The CDR3 loop spans 15 amino acids. Trimming removed 4 bases from V and 5 bases from J, with 18 bases in between. The germline V gene encodes CDR1 SGHRS and CDR2 YFSETQ. CDR3 sequence: CASSALAVFTETQYF. The CDR3 bases are TGCGCCAGCAGCGCTTTAGCAGTTTTTACGGAGACCCAGTACTTC.

The chain links TRBV7-2 to TRBJ2-2; TRBD1 matches 7 bases. This CDR3 is built from 15 residues. V lost 3 bases to trimming and J lost 6 bases; unmatched junction nucleotides: 7. Germline V lookup: CDR1 SGHTA, CDR2 FQGNSA. The CDR3, as DNA: TGTGCCAGCAGCTTCAGGGGGAGCTTTCCCGGGGAGCTGTTTTTT. It translates to CASSFRGSFPGELFF.

This chain connects TRBV12-3 or TRBV12-4 to TRBJ1-6; D is unclear. V lost 5 bases and J 4 bases, leaving 15 bases between the germline ends. The CDR3 extends over 16 amino acids. CDR3 amino acids: CASSPTHIAYNSPLHF. The CDR3, as DNA: TGTGCCAGCAGTCCGACCCACATCGCGTATAATTCACCCCTCCACTTT.

The chain uses TRBV29-1 and TRBJ2-3; 8 bases agree with TRBD2. The junction had 10 bases not matched to a gene; V was cut back by 6 bases and J by 8 bases. CDR1 is SQVTM and CDR2 is ANQGSEA in the germline V gene. The CDR3 sequence is 13 residues long. CDR3 sequence reads: CSVISGTHGTQYF. In DNA form, the CDR3 reads TGCAGCGTCATTAGCGGGACCCATGGTACGCAGTATTTT.

V and J are TRBV7-2 and TRBJ1-4; D is possibly TRBD1 (5 bases). Germline loops: CDR1 SGHTA, CDR2 FQGNSA. V lost 5 bases to trimming and J lost 8 bases, with 30 bases between them. The CDR3 runs 19 residues. CDR3 bases: TGTGCCAGCAGCAAGGACCCTGGGACGGCGCAGGCCTTATGGGAAAAACTGTTTTTT. Amino acid sequence: CASSKDPGTAQALWEKLFF.

This clonotype came up a few times. The rearrangement links TRBV12-3 or TRBV12-4 to TRBJ2-3; D is uncertain. V was clipped by 7 bases and J by 1 base, with 9 bases between them. The CDR3 is 13 amino acids. The CDR3: CASTFRGTDTQYF. CDR3 nucleotides: TGTGCCAGCACCTTTCGAGGCACAGATACGCAGTATTTT.